Listed below are T cell receptor beta chains from one sample, sequenced in a study of cytomegalovirus exposure and HLA in healthy donors. Sequenced by immunoSEQ multiplex PCR; TCRdb stores in-frame clones only, minus some. The sample lists approximately 200,000 clones, about 69% occurring once. Sequences were obtained from PBMCs. Receptors originate from a young man in good health and CMV-seropositive. CDR3s include the opening cysteine and the closing phenylalanine or tryptophan. The D gene is left open where the match is weak. Not all rows give a size; the values are once, few, many and, for expanded clones, a class.

d_call,v_call,j_call,clone_size,cdr3_aa,cdr3_nt
TRBD1,TRBV30,TRBJ1-5,.,CAWSPTGTVNQPQHF,TGTGCCTGGAGCCCAACCGGGACAGTTAATCAGCCCCAGCATTTT
.,TRBV27,TRBJ1-5,.,CASSFRGRSNQPQHF,TGTGCCAGCAGTTTCCGCGGAAGAAGCAATCAGCCCCAGCATTTT
.,TRBV21-1,TRBJ2-7,few,CASSPTVYEQYF,TGTGCCAGCAGCCCGACAGTCTACGAGCAGTACTTC
.,TRBV15,TRBJ1-2,.,CATRVGGSSYGYTF,TGTGCCACCAGGGTCGGGGGGTCGAGCTATGGCTACACCTTC
TRBD1,TRBV4-1,TRBJ2-7,.,CASSWGQPERTEQYF,TGCGCCAGCAGCTGGGGACAGCCAGAGCGAACCGAGCAGTACTTC
TRBD1,TRBV11-2,TRBJ1-1,few,CASVRQGKTEAFF,TGTGCCAGCGTCCGACAGGGAAAAACTGAAGCTTTCTTT
.,TRBV7-9,TRBJ1-6,.,CASSVGVSSPLHF,TGTGCCAGCAGCGTAGGCGTGTCCTCACCCCTCCACTTT
TRBD2,TRBV11-2,TRBJ2-7,.,CASSLEPSGRALAHEQYF,TGTGCCAGCAGCTTAGAGCCTAGCGGGAGGGCCTTGGCCCACGAGCAGTACTTC
.,TRBV7-8,TRBJ1-6,.,CASSLEGDYNSPLHF,TGTGCCAGCAGCTTAGAGGGGGACTATAATTCACCCCTCCACTTT
TRBD1,TRBV7-7,TRBJ2-7,.,CASSLGSKGALEQYF,TGTGCTAGCAGCTTAGGGTCCAAGGGGGCCCTCGAGCAGTACTTC
.,TRBV5-4,TRBJ1-5,few,CASSLRGGIQPQHF,TGTGCCAGCAGCTTGAGGGGGGGAATTCAGCCCCAGCATTTT
TRBD2,TRBV18,TRBJ2-7,.,CASSPQWSRGVEQYF,TGTGCCAGCTCCCCGCAGTGGAGTCGGGGGGTCGAGCAGTACTTC
TRBD1,TRBV2,TRBJ1-1,.,CASSGQGTSEAFF,TGTGCCAGCAGTGGACAGGGGACCTCTGAAGCTTTCTTT
.,TRBV7-9,TRBJ1-4,.,CAPHRREELFF,TGTGCCCCCCACAGGCGTGAGGAACTGTTTTTT
TRBD2,TRBV7-2,TRBJ2-7,.,CASSLDASGRYEQYF,TGTGCCAGCAGCTTAGATGCTAGCGGGAGATACGAGCAGTACTTC